This T cell receptor beta chain was recovered during a study of blood T cell repertoires in COVID-19. Study information: Samples representing acute and convalescent COVID-19 were sourced from the United States, Italy and Spain. Sources were T cells, B-cell-depleted T cells, or PBMCs; the material itself was cDNA or gDNA.

In the original analysis: Amplifying reference gene primers gave estimates of nucleated cell counts. TCRdb keeps only in-frame clones here, not all; method: immunoSEQ multiplex PCR. The V and J calls and the clone size are those of that table, but D and trimming were determined from the DNA. This table has under 150,000 clones, more than 80% appearing once. The CDR3 totals 14 residues. Per germline, CDR1 LNHDA and CDR2 SQIVND (reference sequence). V was pared by 3 bases and J by 4 bases, with 12 bases between. The clonotype originates from a woman aged 55-75 years with COVID-19, enrolled during active disease. Sequencing input: peripheral blood. This chain links TRBV19 with TRBJ1-2; D unclear. The DNA of the CDR3 is TGTGCCAGTAGTATCCTCCTACGGGGCTATGGCTACACCTTC. Translation: CASSILLRGYGYTF.